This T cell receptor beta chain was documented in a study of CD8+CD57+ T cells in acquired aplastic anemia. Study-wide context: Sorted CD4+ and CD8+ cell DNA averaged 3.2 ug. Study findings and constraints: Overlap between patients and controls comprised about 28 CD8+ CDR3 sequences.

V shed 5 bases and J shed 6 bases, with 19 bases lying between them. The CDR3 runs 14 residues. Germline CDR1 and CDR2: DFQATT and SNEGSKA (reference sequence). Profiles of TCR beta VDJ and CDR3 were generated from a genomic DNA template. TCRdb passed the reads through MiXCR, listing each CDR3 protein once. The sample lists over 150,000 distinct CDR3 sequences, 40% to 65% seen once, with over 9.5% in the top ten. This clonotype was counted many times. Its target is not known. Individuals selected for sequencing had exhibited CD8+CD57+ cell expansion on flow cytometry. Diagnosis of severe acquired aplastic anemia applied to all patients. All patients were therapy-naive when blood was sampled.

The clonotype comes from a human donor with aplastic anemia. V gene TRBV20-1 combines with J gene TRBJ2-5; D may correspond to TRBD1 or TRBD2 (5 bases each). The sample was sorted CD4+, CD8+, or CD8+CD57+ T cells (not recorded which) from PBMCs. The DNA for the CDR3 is TGCAGTGCTGGACGGGATGGGGCCGGAAAGACCCAGTACTTC. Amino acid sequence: CSAGRDGAGKTQYF.